Below are 3 T cell receptor beta chains sequenced from a single sample in a study of blood T cells in healthy people across ages. Sample-barcoded 5' priming and a J-beta primer mix drove a second PCR of 7 to 11 cycles. TCRdb reprocessed the 5' RACE reads with MiXCR, giving one entry per CDR3 protein. This sample has about 1.4 million distinct CDR3 sequences, with 59% found just once. Sequencing input: blood. The source is a man aged 18 to 29 in good health.

This chain joins TRBV7-6 and TRBJ1-2; the match to TRBD1 covers 8 bases. The germline V gene encodes CDR1 SGHVS and CDR2 FNYEAQ. Unmatched junction bases numbered 5, after V lost 5 bases and J lost 0 bases. The CDR3 has 15 residues. This chain's CDR3 is CASSANRGTNYGYTF. The CDR3 DNA reads as TGTGCCAGCAGCGCCAACAGGGGGACTAACTATGGCTACACCTTC.

This clonotype has a handful of counts. The chain combines TRBV5-4 with TRBJ2-3; D is undetermined. Germline CDR1 is SGHNT and CDR2 is YYREEE (reference sequence). The CDR3 runs 15 residues. Trimming took off 0 bases at V and 2 bases at J, with 10 bases between the two ends. In nucleotides, the CDR3 is TGTGCCAGCAGCTTGGTTTCACAGCTCACAGATACGCAGTATTTT. This encodes CASSLVSQLTDTQYF.

This sequence joins TRBV20-1 and TRBJ2-1; 8 bases are a match to TRBD1. Germline V gene lookup returns CDR1 DFQATT and CDR2 SNEGSKA (reference sequence). V shed 3 bases, J shed 9 bases, and the junction held 10 bases outside the gene matches. There are 14 residues in the CDR3. The CDR3 loop is CSASGQGRGGEQFF. For the CDR3, the DNA is TGCAGTGCTAGCGGACAGGGCAGGGGAGGTGAGCAGTTCTTC.